The subject of this entry is one T cell receptor beta chain. The V and J ends lost 4 bases and 4 bases respectively, with 5 bases between them. Germline lookup yields CDR1 GTSNPN and CDR2 SVGIG (reference sequence). The CDR3 consists of 12 residues. Anyone with other autoimmune disease or infection in the prior four weeks was excluded. These data belong to a study of type 1 and type 2 diabetes patients. Study summary: A total of around 19,000,000 paired-end reads came from the whole study.

Amplification started from genomic DNA. Amplification of the beta chain CDR3 used 30 forward and 13 reverse multiplex primers. TCRdb reanalysed the multiplex PCR reads using MiXCR and keeps one entry per CDR3 protein. The data show fewer than 300,000 distinct CDR3 sequences, with approximately 45% seen just once and roughly 13% held by the top ten. V and J are TRBV30 and TRBJ2-6, with no clear D. This sequence originates from a man younger than 30 with type 2 diabetes. Sequenced: peripheral blood mononuclear cells (PBMCs). In nucleotides, the CDR3 is TGTGCCTGGAATCCCGGGGCCAACGTCCTGACTTTC. Translating it yields CAWNPGANVLTF.